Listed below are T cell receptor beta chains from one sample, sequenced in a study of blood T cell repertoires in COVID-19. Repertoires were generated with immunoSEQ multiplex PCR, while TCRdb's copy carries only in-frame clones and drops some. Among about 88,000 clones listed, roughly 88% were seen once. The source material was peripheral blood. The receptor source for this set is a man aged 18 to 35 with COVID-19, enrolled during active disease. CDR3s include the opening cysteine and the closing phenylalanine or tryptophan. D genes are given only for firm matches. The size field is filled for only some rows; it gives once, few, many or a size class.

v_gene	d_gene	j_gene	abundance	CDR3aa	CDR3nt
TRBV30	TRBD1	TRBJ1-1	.	CASLPPGTGTEAFF	TGTGCCTCTCTTCCGCCCGGGACAGGGACTGAAGCTTTCTTT
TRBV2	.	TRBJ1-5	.	CASRNPGTSNQPQHF	TGTGCCAGCAGAAATCCCGGGACAAGCAATCAGCCCCAGCATTTT
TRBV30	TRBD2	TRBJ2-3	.	CAWSSLAGSTDTQYF	TGTGCCTGGAGTAGTCTAGCGGGAAGCACAGATACGCAGTATTTT
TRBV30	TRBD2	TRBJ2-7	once	CAWSVLAAPSYEQYF	TGTGCCTGGAGTGTACTAGCGGCGCCCTCCTACGAGCAGTACTTC
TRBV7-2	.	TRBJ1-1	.	CASSLGAGRTEAFF	TGTGCCAGCAGCTTAGGGGCAGGGCGAACTGAAGCTTTCTTT
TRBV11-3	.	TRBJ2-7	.	CASTERRSAAFYEQYF	TGTGCCAGCACGGAAAGGAGGTCTGCGGCGTTCTACGAGCAGTACTTC
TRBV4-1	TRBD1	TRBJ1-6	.	CASSQAPDRVRNSPLHF	TGCGCCAGCAGCCAAGCTCCGGACAGGGTGAGGAATTCACCCCTCCACTTT
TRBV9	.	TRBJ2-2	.	CASSARDSSPGELFF	TGTGCCAGCAGCGCCAGGGACTCTAGCCCCGGGGAGCTGTTTTTT
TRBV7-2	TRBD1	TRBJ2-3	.	CASSPWRTGPSTDTQYF	TGTGCCAGCAGCCCTTGGAGGACAGGGCCTAGCACAGATACGCAGTATTTT
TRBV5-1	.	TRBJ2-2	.	CASSLEGLHTGELFF	TGCGCCAGCAGCTTGGAGGGGCTTCACACCGGGGAGCTGTTTTTT
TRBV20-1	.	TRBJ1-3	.	CRRGGNTIYF	TGCAGGCGGGGGGGAAACACCATATATTTT
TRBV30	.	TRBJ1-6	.	CACNGQSSYNSPLHF	TGTGCCTGTAATGGACAGAGCTCCTATAATTCACCCCTCCACTTT
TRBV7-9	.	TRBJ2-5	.	CASSPDKYRETQYF	TGTGCCAGCAGCCCGGACAAATACCGAGAGACCCAGTACTTC
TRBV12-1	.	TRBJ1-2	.	CASSPRLLSYGYTF	TGTGCCAGCAGCCCCCGTCTTTTGAGCTATGGCTACACCTTC
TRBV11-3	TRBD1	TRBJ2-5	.	CASSSGTGRIETQYF	TGTGCCAGCAGCTCCGGGACAGGGAGGATCGAGACCCAGTACTTC
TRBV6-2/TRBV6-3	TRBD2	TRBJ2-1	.	CASSSGGILAGGRISNEQFF	TGTGCCAGCAGTTCCGGCGGGATCCTAGCGGGAGGGAGAATTAGTAATGAGCAGTTCTTC
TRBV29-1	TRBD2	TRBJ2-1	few	CSVVPSGGAYNEQFF	TGCAGCGTAGTACCCAGCGGGGGTGCTTACAATGAGCAGTTCTTC
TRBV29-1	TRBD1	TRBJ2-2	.	CSVVQGSTGELFF	TGCAGCGTTGTACAGGGGAGCACCGGGGAGCTGTTTTTT
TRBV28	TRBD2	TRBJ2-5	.	CASSSPPTSGGETQYF	TGTGCCAGCAGTTCCCCACCGACTAGCGGGGGGGAGACCCAGTACTTC
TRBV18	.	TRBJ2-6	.	CASSPLGSSGANVLTF	TGTGCCAGCTCACCACTTGGGAGCTCTGGGGCCAACGTCCTGACTTTC
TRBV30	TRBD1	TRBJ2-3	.	CAWSVTLPGGSISTDTQYF	TGTGCCTGGAGTGTAACTCTACCAGGGGGAAGTATTAGCACAGATACGCAGTATTTT
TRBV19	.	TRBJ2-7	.	CASKELFDSSYEQYF	TGTGCCAGTAAGGAGTTATTTGACAGCTCCTACGAGCAGTACTTC
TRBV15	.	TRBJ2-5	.	CATSGQPQETQYF	TGTGCCACCAGCGGACAGCCCCAAGAGACCCAGTACTTC
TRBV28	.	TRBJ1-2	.	CASKHNYGYTF	TGTGCCAGTAAACACAACTATGGCTACACCTTC
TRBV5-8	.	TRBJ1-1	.	CASSFRGNTEAFF	TGTGCCAGCAGCTTCCGCGGGAACACTGAAGCTTTCTTT
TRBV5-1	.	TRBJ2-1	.	CASSLAIGNSNEQFF	TGCGCCAGCAGCTTGGCCATCGGGAACTCTAATGAGCAGTTCTTC
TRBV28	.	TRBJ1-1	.	CASSLAPGTLVEAFF	TGTGCCAGCAGTTTAGCCCCCGGGACACTGGTTGAAGCTTTCTTT
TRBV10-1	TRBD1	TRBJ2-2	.	CASSTGLGTGELFF	TGCGCCAGTTCGACAGGGTTGGGCACCGGGGAGCTGTTTTTT
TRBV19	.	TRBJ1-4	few	CASRAQTQGRNEKLFF	TGTGCCAGTAGAGCCCAGACACAGGGTCGGAATGAAAAACTGTTTTTT
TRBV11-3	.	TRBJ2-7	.	CASSDQGMGEQYF	TGTGCCAGCAGTGATCAGGGAATGGGCGAGCAGTACTTC
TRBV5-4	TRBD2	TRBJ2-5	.	CASSQGLAGGQETQYF	TGTGCCAGCAGCCAGGGACTAGCGGGAGGGCAAGAGACCCAGTACTTC
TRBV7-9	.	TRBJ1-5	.	CASSLGGVQPQHF	TGTGCCAGCAGCTTAGGAGGAGTGCAGCCCCAGCATTTT
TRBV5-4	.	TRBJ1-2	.	CASSLLSVNYGYTF	TGTGCCAGCAGCTTGCTTTCGGTGAACTATGGCTACACCTTC